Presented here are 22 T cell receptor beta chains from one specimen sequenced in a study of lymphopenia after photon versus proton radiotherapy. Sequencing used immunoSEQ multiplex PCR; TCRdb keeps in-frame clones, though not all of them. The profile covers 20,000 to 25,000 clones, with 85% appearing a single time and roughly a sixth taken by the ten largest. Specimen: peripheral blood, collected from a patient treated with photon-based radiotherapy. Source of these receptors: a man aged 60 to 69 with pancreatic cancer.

The CDR3: CASSGTGSHPGELFF. CDR3 DNA sequence: TGTGCCAGCAGCGGGACAGGGAGCCACCCCGGGGAGCTGTTTTTT. The gene calls are TRBV9 and TRBJ2-2, with 8 nucleotides matching TRBD1. The CDR3 runs to 15 residues. Germline CDR1 SGDLS, CDR2 YYNGEE. With 3 bases clipped from V and 6 bases from J, the junction kept 7 bases outside the gene matches.

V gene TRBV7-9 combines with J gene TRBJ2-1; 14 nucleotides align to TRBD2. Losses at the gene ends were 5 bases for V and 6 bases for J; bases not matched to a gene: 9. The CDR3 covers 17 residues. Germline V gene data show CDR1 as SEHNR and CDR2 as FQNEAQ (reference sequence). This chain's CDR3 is CASSPRRLAGGLNEQFF. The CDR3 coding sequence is TGTGCCAGCAGCCCGAGAAGACTAGCGGGGGGGCTCAATGAGCAGTTCTTC.

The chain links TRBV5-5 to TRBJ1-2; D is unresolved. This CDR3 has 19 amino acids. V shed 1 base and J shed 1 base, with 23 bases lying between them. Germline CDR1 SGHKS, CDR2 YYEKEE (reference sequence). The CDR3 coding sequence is TGTGCCAGCAGCTTGTCGCCGAAACCATACCTGGGATTTAACTATGGCTACACCTTC. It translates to CASSLSPKPYLGFNYGYTF.

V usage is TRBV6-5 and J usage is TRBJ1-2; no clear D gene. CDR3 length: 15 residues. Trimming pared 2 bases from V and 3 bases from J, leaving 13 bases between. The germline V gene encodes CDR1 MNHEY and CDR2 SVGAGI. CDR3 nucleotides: TGTGCCAGCAGTTACAATCCTCGGCTCGACTATGGCTACACCTTC. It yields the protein CASSYNPRLDYGYTF.

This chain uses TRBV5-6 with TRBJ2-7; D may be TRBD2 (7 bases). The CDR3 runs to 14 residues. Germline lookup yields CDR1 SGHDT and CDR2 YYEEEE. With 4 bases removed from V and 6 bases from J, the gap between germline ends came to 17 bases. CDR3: CASSGGADWFEQYF. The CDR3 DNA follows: TGTGCCAGCAGCGGGGGGGCCGATTGGTTCGAGCAGTACTTC.

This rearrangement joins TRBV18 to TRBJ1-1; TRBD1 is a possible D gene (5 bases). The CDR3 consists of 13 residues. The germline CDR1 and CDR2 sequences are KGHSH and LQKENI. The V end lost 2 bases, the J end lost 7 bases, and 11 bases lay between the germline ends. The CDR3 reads CASSPGRGDEAFF. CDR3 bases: TGTGCCAGCTCACCAGGGAGGGGAGATGAAGCTTTCTTT.

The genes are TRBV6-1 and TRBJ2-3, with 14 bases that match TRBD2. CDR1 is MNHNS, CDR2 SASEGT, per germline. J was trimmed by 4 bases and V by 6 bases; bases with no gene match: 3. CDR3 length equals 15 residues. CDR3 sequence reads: CASRAGLAGADTQYF. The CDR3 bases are TGTGCCAGCAGAGCGGGACTAGCGGGGGCAGATACGCAGTATTTT.

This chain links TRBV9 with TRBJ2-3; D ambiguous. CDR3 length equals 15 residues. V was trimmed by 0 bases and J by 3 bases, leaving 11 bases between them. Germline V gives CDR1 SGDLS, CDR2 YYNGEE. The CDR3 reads CASSVDGSLTDTQYF. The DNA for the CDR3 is TGTGCCAGCAGCGTAGACGGCAGCTTGACAGATACGCAGTATTTT.

The CDR3: CASSFRRGGGDTQYF. The CDR3 DNA sequence: TGTGCCAGCAGCTTCAGGCGGGGGGGAGGAGATACGCAGTATTTT. The V call is TRBV6-5, the J call TRBJ2-3; 9 nucleotides align to TRBD2. The junction had 9 bases not matched to a gene; V was cut back by 6 bases and J by 5 bases. CDR3 size: 15 residues. Germline values: CDR1 MNHEY, CDR2 SVGAGI.

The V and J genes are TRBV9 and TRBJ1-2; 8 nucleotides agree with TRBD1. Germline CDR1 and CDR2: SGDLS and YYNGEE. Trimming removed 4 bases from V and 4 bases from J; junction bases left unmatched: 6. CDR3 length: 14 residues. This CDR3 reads CASSQAQGGYGYTF. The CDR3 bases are TGTGCCAGCAGCCAAGCACAGGGGGGCTATGGCTACACCTTC.

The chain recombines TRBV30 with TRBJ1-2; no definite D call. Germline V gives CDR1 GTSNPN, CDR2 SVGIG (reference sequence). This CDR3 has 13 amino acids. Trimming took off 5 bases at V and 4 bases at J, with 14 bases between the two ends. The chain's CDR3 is CAWSWARVYGYTF. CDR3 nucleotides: TGTGCCTGGTCGTGGGCTCGGGTCTATGGCTACACCTTC. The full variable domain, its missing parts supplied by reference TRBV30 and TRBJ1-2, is SQTIHQWPATLVQPVGSPLSLECTVEGTSNPNLYWYRQAAGRGLQLLFYSVGIGQISSEVPQNLSASRPQDRQFILSSKKLLLSDSGFYLCAWSWARVYGYTFGSGTRLTVV.

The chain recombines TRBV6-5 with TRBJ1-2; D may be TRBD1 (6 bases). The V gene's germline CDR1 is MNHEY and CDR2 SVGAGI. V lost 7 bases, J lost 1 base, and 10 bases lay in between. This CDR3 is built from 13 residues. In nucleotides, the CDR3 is TGTGCCAGCACCGAGGGGGGTAACTATGGCTACACCTTC. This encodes CASTEGGNYGYTF.

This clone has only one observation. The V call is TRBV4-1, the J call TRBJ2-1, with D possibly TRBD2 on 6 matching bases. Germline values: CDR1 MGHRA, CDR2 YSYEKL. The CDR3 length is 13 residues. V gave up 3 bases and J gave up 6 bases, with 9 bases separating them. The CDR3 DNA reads TGCGCCAGCAGCCAGAGGGGAGGCAATGAGCAGTTCTTC. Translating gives CASSQRGGNEQFF.

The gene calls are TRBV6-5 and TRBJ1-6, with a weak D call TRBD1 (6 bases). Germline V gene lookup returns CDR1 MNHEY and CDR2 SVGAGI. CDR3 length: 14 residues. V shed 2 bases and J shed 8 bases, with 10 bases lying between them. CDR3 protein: CASSYQDRYSPLHF. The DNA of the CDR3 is TGTGCCAGCAGTTACCAGGACAGATATTCACCCCTCCACTTT.

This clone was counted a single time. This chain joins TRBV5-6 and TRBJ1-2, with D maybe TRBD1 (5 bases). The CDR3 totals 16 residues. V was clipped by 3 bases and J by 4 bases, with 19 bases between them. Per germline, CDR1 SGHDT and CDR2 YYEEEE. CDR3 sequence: CASSWGLSPKGYGYTF. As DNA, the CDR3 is TGTGCCAGCAGCTGGGGCCTCTCCCCCAAGGGCTATGGCTACACCTTC. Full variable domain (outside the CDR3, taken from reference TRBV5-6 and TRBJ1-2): DAGVTQSPTHLIKTRGQQVTLRCSPKSGHDTVSWYQQALGQGPQFIFQYYEEEERQRGNFPDRFSGHQFPNYSSELNVNALLLGDSALYLCASSWGLSPKGYGYTFGSGTRLTVV.

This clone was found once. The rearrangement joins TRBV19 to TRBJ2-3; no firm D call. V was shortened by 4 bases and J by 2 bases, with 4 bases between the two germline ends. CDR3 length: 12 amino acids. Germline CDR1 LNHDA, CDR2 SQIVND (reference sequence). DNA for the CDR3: TGTGCCAGTAGTACAACCACAGATACGCAGTATTTT. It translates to CASSTTTDTQYF.

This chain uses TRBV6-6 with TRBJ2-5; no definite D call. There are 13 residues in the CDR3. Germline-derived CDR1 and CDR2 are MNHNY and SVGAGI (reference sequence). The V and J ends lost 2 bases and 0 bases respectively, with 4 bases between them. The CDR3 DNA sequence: TGTGCCAGCAGTTACGGGAACCAAGAGACCCAGTACTTC. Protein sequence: CASSYGNQETQYF.

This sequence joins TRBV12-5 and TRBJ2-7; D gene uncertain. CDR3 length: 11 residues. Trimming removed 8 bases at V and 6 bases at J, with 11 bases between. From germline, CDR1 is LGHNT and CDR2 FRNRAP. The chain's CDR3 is CASSSVREQYF. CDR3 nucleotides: TGTGCTAGTTCCTCTGTGCGCGAGCAGTACTTC.

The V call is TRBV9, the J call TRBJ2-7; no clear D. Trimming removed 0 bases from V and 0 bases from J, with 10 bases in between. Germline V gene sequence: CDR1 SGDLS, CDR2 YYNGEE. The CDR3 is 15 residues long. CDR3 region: CASSVGTLPSYEQYF. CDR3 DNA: TGTGCCAGCAGCGTAGGAACCTTACCCTCCTACGAGCAGTACTTC.

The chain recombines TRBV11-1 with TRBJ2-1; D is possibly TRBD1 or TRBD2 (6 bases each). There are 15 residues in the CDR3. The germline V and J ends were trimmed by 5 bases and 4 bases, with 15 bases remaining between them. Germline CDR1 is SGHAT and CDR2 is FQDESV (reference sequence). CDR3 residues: CASSPDGGAYNEQFF. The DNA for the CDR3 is TGTGCCAGCAGCCCCGACGGGGGCGCTTACAATGAGCAGTTCTTC. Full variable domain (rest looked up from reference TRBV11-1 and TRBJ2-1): EAEVAQSPRYKITEKSQAVAFWCDPISGHATLYWYRQILGQGPELLVQFQDESVVDDSQLPKDRFSAERLKGVDSTLKIQPAELGDSAMYLCASSPDGGAYNEQFFGPGTRLTVL.

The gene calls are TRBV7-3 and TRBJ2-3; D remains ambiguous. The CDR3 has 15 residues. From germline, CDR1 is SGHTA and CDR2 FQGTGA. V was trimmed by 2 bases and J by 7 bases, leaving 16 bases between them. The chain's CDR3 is CASSLAKGWVNTQYF. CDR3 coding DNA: TGTGCCAGCAGCTTAGCTAAGGGCTGGGTGAATACGCAGTATTTT.

The CDR3 DNA reads as TGTGCCAGCAGCCAAGTAGCTAACTATGGCTACACCTTC. Its translation is CASSQVANYGYTF. The chain carries TRBV4-2 and TRBJ1-2; D unresolved. CDR3 length: 13 amino acids. From germline, CDR1 is LGHNA and CDR2 YNFKEQ. Trimming took 1 base from V and 0 from J, leaving 3 bases between them.